The clone carrying this T cell receptor (beta chain) showed up many times. Germline V lookup: CDR1 LGHNA, CDR2 YNFKEQ. With 3 bases removed from V and 0 bases from J, the gap between germline ends came to 11 bases. The CDR3 has 15 amino acids. The sample belongs to a study of Graves' ophthalmopathy and Graves' hyperthyroidism. Transcripts of RNA were the source for amplifying TCR beta CDR3 regions. In the first round, RT-PCR was carried out with HTBI primers, and a multiplex PCR formed the second round. Each CDR3 protein is one row after TCRdb ran MiXCR on the multiplex PCR reads. The data hold a few hundred thousand distinct CDR3 sequences, with about 16% observed a single time. Clinical symptoms, serum thyroxine, TRAb, thyroid ultrasound and orbital computed tomography formed the basis of diagnosis.

V is TRBV4-2 and J is TRBJ1-2; possible D gene TRBD1, 5 bases. This receptor was identified in a woman between 18 and 29 years old with Graves' ophthalmopathy. Sequencing was carried out using peripheral blood. The CDR3 region is CASSQGDESNYGYTF. The CDR3 nucleotides read TGTGCCAGCAGCCAGGGGGACGAATCTAACTATGGCTACACCTTC.